The 21 T cell receptor beta chains given below trace back to one sample, sequenced in a study of lymphopenia after photon versus proton radiotherapy. The protocol was immunoSEQ multiplex PCR, while the TCRdb copy is restricted to in-frame clones and leaves out a portion. The sample records about 39,000 clones, roughly 90% being singletons. The specimen was peripheral blood, collected from a patient treated with photon-based radiotherapy. The receptors stem from a man in his 60s with cholangiocarcinoma.

The J gene is TRBJ2-5, the V gene TRBV5-8; no reliable D call. Trimming cost V 3 bases and J 5 bases, with 14 bases left between them. Per germline, CDR1 SGHTS and CDR2 YDEGEE. The CDR3 runs 14 residues. CDR3 residues: CASSSRETRETQYF. DNA of the CDR3: TGTGCCAGCAGCTCTAGAGAGACCCGGGAGACCCAGTACTTC.

This chain connects TRBV2 to TRBJ1-4; D remains unclear. Germline CDR1 reads SNHLY; CDR2 reads FYNNEI. The V end was cut by 1 base, the J end by 2 bases, with 5 bases between. The CDR3 covers 14 residues. In DNA, the CDR3 is TGTGCCAGCAGTGAAGTGAGCACTAATGAAAAACTGTTTTTT. Translation: CASSEVSTNEKLFF.

The chain joins TRBV11-3 to TRBJ2-3; TRBD1 aligns across 7 bases. The CDR3 sequence is 15 residues long. V lost 0 bases and J lost 4; bases outside the gene matches: 4. Germline V lookup: CDR1 SGHNT, CDR2 YENEEA. CDR3 loop: CASSLDGDRADTQYF. DNA for the CDR3: TGTGCCAGCAGCTTAGATGGAGACAGGGCAGATACGCAGTATTTT. The full variable domain, rest sourced from reference TRBV11-3 and TRBJ2-3, is EAGVVQSPRYKIIEKKQPVAFWCNPISGHNTLYWYLQNLGQGPELLIRYENEEAVDDSQLPKDRFSAERLKGVDSTLKIQPAELGDSAVYLCASSLDGDRADTQYFGPGTRLTVL.

Comments on this clone: The same CDR3 arises from other DNA sequences in this sample as well. The genes are TRBV5-5 and TRBJ2-6, with D unresolved. V lost 0 bases and J lost 1, with 5 bases in between. The length of the CDR3 is 15 residues. Germline lookup yields CDR1 SGHKS and CDR2 YYEKEE (reference sequence). CDR3 coding DNA: TGTGCCAGCAGCTTGGAGCTATCTGGGGCCAACGTCCTGACTTTC. Amino acids: CASSLELSGANVLTF.

The J gene is TRBJ2-7, the V gene TRBV18; the D is unclear. Germline lookup yields CDR1 KGHSH and CDR2 LQKENI. The length of the CDR3 is 13 residues. Trimming stripped 2 bases from V and 2 bases from J, with 7 bases between. The CDR3 region is CASSPSSTYEQYF. DNA for the CDR3: TGTGCCAGCTCACCATCCAGTACCTACGAGCAGTACTTC. The complete variable domain, with remaining parts taken from reference TRBV18 and TRBJ2-7, reads NAGVMQNPRHLVRRRGQEARLRCSPMKGHSHVYWYRQLPEEGLKFMVYLQKENIIDESGMPKERFSAEFPKEGPSILRIQQVVRGDSAAYFCASSPSSTYEQYFGPGTRLTVT.

This clone was seen once. The gene calls are TRBV11-2 and TRBJ2-3, with D possibly being TRBD1 or TRBD2 (5 bases each). The CDR3 spans 14 residues. The V end was cut by 5 bases, the J end by 2 bases, with 11 bases between. The V gene's germline CDR1 is SGHAT and CDR2 FQNNGV. For the CDR3, the DNA is TGTGCCAGCAGCCAGGGACCGACCACAGATACGCAGTATTTT. It translates to CASSQGPTTDTQYF.

The CDR3 DNA sequence: TGTGCCAGCAGCAGAAACCAGGGTCAAGGCAATCAGCCCCAGCATTTT. This translates into CASSRNQGQGNQPQHF. This sequence joins TRBV7-2 and TRBJ1-5, with a weak D call TRBD1 (5 bases). This CDR3 is built from 16 residues. The ends were cut back, 5 bases at V and 2 bases at J, with 16 bases in the middle. Germline V gives CDR1 SGHTA, CDR2 FQGNSA.

The J gene is TRBJ2-7, the V gene TRBV6-6, with D perhaps matching TRBD2 (7 bases). The CDR3 totals 15 residues. Germline lookup yields CDR1 MNHNY and CDR2 SVGAGI (reference sequence). Trimming pared 2 bases from V and 0 bases from J, leaving 11 bases between. CDR3 DNA sequence: TGTGCCAGCAGTTACCGGGGGGCCAGCTCCTACGAGCAGTACTTC. It translates to CASSYRGASSYEQYF.

DNA for the CDR3: TGTGCCAGCAGCTTAATGCAGGGGGCAACTAATGAAAAACTGTTTTTT. Translation gives CASSLMQGATNEKLFF. The V call is TRBV7-2, the J call TRBJ1-4, with 7 positions matching TRBD1. The germline CDR1 and CDR2 sequences are SGHTA and FQGNSA. The V gene end was trimmed by 2 bases and the J gene end by 0 bases; junction bases not matched to a gene: 3. CDR3 length: 16 residues.

V gene TRBV6-6 combines with J gene TRBJ1-5; 9 bases are shared with TRBD1. J was trimmed by 6 bases and V by 6 bases; bases with no gene match: 12. Germline V lookup: CDR1 MNHNY, CDR2 SVGAGI (reference sequence). CDR3 size: 16 residues. CDR3 sequence reads: CASSTPYRGPGQPQHF. CDR3 coding DNA: TGTGCCAGCAGCACTCCGTACAGGGGGCCTGGTCAGCCCCAGCATTTT.

This rearrangement joins TRBV10-1 to TRBJ2-3, with TRBD1 matching over 7 bases. Germline CDR1 reads WNHNN; CDR2 reads SYGVQD (reference sequence). V dropped 3 bases and J dropped 2; count of bases not matched to a gene: 5. The CDR3 has 15 amino acids. The CDR3 region is CASSDEGAPTDTQYF. Here the CDR3 DNA reads TGCGCCAGCAGTGACGAGGGGGCTCCCACAGATACGCAGTATTTT.

This chain uses TRBV19 with TRBJ1-3; D perhaps matches TRBD1 (5 bases). Trimming left V 4 bases short and J 1 base short, with 11 bases between. This CDR3 comprises 15 residues. CDR1 LNHDA and CDR2 SQIVND come from the germline V gene (reference sequence). The DNA for the CDR3 is TGTGCCAGTAGTACTGCCGGGGGATCTGGAAACACCATATATTTT. Its translation: CASSTAGGSGNTIYF.

The genes are TRBV11-2 and TRBJ2-7, with no clear D. Per germline, CDR1 SGHAT and CDR2 FQNNGV. The CDR3 length is 12 residues. The V end lost 8 bases, the J end lost 1 base, and 9 bases lay between the germline ends. This CDR3 is CASGAVSYEQYF. CDR3 DNA sequence: TGTGCCAGCGGCGCCGTGTCCTACGAGCAGTACTTC.

This chain links TRBV19 with TRBJ1-1; D gene uncertain. The CDR3 contains 15 residues. Trimming shortened V by 2 bases and J by 1 base, and 11 bases separated the two germline ends. Looked up from germline, CDR1 is LNHDA and CDR2 is SQIVND (reference sequence). CDR3 in amino acids: CASSIWAAENTEAFF. CDR3 DNA: TGTGCCAGTAGTATATGGGCAGCGGAGAACACTGAAGCTTTCTTT. Supplemented by reference TRBV19 and TRBJ1-1, the full variable domain reads DGGITQSPKYLFRKEGQNVTLSCEQNLNHDAMYWYRQDPGQGLRLIYYSQIVNDFQKGDIAEGYSVSREKKESFPLTVTSAQKNPTAFYLCASSIWAAENTEAFFGQGTRLTVV.

The J gene is TRBJ2-1, the V gene TRBV9; TRBD2 matches 11 bases. Trimming at V came to 3 bases and at J to 7 bases, leaving 6 bases not matched to a gene. The CDR3 is 15 residues long. Looked up from germline, CDR1 is SGDLS and CDR2 is YYNGEE. CDR3 bases: TGTGCCAGCAGCGCCCTAGCGGGAGGCTGGAATGAGCAGTTCTTC. Translated, it gives CASSALAGGWNEQFF.

The chain joins TRBV9 to TRBJ2-3; 8 bases align to TRBD2. The CDR3 loop spans 20 amino acids. Germline assignment: CDR1 SGDLS and CDR2 YYNGEE. V lost 4 bases, J lost 0 bases, and 19 bases stayed unmatched. The CDR3 protein is CASSSPLTRRGVPSTDTQYF. Here the CDR3 DNA reads TGTGCCAGCAGCTCCCCTCTGACGAGGCGGGGGGTTCCTAGCACAGATACGCAGTATTTT. The whole variable domain, filled in from reference TRBV9 and TRBJ2-3, reads DSGVTQTPKHLITATGQRVTLRCSPRSGDLSVYWYQQSLDQGLQFLIQYYNGEERAKGNILERFSAQQFPDLHSELNLSSLELGDSALYFCASSSPLTRRGVPSTDTQYFGPGTRLTVL.

The chain joins TRBV5-8 to TRBJ1-2, with TRBD1 matching over 9 bases. The CDR3 spans 13 residues. The germline CDR1 and CDR2 sequences are SGHTS and YDEGEE. With 4 bases clipped from V and 7 bases from J, the junction kept 5 bases outside the gene matches. CDR3 region: CASSPGQGRGYTF. The CDR3 DNA reads TGTGCCAGCAGCCCGGGACAGGGTCGTGGCTACACCTTC. Complete variable domain (other parts from reference TRBV5-8 and TRBJ1-2): EAGVTQSPTHLIKTRGQQATLRCSPISGHTSVYWYQQALGLGLQFLLWYDEGEERNRGNFPPRFSGRQFPNYSSELNVNALELEDSALYLCASSPGQGRGYTFGSGTRLTVV.

The chain is built from TRBV6-6 and TRBJ1-3, with unresolved D. The CDR3 runs 14 residues. Trimming took off 9 bases at V and 1 base at J, with 13 bases between the two ends. Looked up from germline, CDR1 is MNHNY and CDR2 is SVGAGI (reference sequence). The CDR3 is CASVSDSSGNTIYF. The CDR3 DNA reads TGTGCCAGTGTTTCGGACTCTTCTGGAAACACCATATATTTT.

This clone was seen a handful of times. The CDR3 loop reads CASSMLLAGNTGELFF. The CDR3 nucleotides are TGTGCCAGCAGTATGCTGCTAGCGGGAAACACCGGGGAGCTGTTTTTT. The gene calls are TRBV27 and TRBJ2-2, with 9 nucleotides matching TRBD2. Germline V lookup: CDR1 MNHEY, CDR2 SMNVEV (reference sequence). V was pared by 5 bases and J by 2 bases, with 6 bases of the junction left unmatched. The CDR3 is 16 residues long.

V and J are TRBV18 and TRBJ1-6; TRBD1 agrees at 8 bases. The CDR3 extends over 16 amino acids. Germline V lookup: CDR1 KGHSH, CDR2 LQKENI. Trimming removed 3 bases from V and 4 bases from J; junction bases left unmatched: 5. The CDR3 DNA is TGTGCCAGCTCACCGGCAGGGGGCGTTTATAATTCACCCCTCCACTTT. It codes for CASSPAGGVYNSPLHF.

The genes are TRBV5-5 and TRBJ1-1; D gene unclear. This CDR3 is 12 amino acids long. V was shortened by 4 bases and J by 0 bases, with 4 bases between the two germline ends. Per the germline V gene, CDR1 is SGHKS and CDR2 is YYEKEE (reference sequence). The CDR3 DNA follows: TGTGCCAGCAGCCGGGTGAACACTGAAGCTTTCTTT. Its protein is CASSRVNTEAFF.